Below, 31 T cell receptor beta chains from the same sample are listed, as sequenced in a study of vaccination and CD4 T cells after COVID-19. Treatment indicated: approximately 9-day PBMC culture with coronavirus spike peptide pools or control peptides (ViraFEST assay). At the Johns Hopkins FTIC core, DNA taken from cultured CD4+ T cells was sequenced by way of the Oncomine TCR Beta short-read assay. Each CDR3 protein is one row after TCRdb ran MiXCR on the PCR reads. The sample lists about 14,000 distinct CDR3 sequences, approximately 30% occurring once. What these receptors recognize is not known. The source material was CD4+ T cells from blood, cultured in vitro, sampled after SARS-CoV-2 vaccination. The receptors were sampled from a human donor who had recovered from COVID-19.

This chain connects TRBV6-2 or TRBV6-3 to TRBJ2-7, with D possibly TRBD2 on 5 matching bases. Trimming pared 8 bases from V and 4 bases from J, leaving 15 bases between. Germline V gives CDR1 MNHEY, CDR2 SVGEGT. The CDR3 is 13 amino acids. The CDR3, as DNA: TGTGCCAGCTCCAGCGGTGTATGGTACGAGCAGTACTTC. This translates into CASSSGVWYEQYF.

The genes are TRBV18 and TRBJ1-6; 7 positions match TRBD1. The CDR3 spans 17 residues. After removal of 3 bases from V and 9 bases from J, the junction contained 14 bases not matched to a gene. CDR1 is KGHSH and CDR2 is LQKENI in the germline V gene. CDR3 in DNA: TGTGCCAGCTCACCCTCCGGTTCAGGGGGTTCAACTTCACCCCTCCACTTT. This sequence encodes CASSPSGSGGSTSPLHF.

This clonotype was recorded a few times. This chain connects TRBV24-1 to TRBJ2-1; 10 bases are shared with TRBD1. CDR1 is KGHDR, CDR2 SFDVKD, per germline. This CDR3 contains 16 residues. The V gene end was trimmed by 2 bases and the J gene end by 7 bases; junction bases not matched to a gene: 7. As DNA, the CDR3 is TGTGCCACCAGTGATTACCGGGACAGGGGTCGGAATGAGCAGTTCTTC. Amino acids: CATSDYRDRGRNEQFF.

This clonotype is large within its sample. This rearrangement joins TRBV7-8 to TRBJ2-2; maybe TRBD2 (6 bases). CDR1 is SGHVS and CDR2 is FQNEAQ in the germline V gene. The CDR3 loop spans 12 amino acids. The germline V and J ends were trimmed by 10 bases and 7 bases, with 13 bases remaining between them. DNA for the CDR3: TGTGCCACCCATGGCGGGGACGGGGAGCTGTTTTTT. Translating it yields CATHGGDGELFF.

The rearrangement joins TRBV25-1 to TRBJ1-6; 7 nucleotides align to TRBD1. Per the germline V gene, CDR1 is MGHDK and CDR2 is SYGVNS. The CDR3 is 17 amino acids. V was pared by 4 bases and J by 8 bases, with 14 bases of the junction left unmatched. CDR3 sequence (DNA): TGTGCCAGCAGTGGATACAGGGGTAGCGAGGGGTATTCACCCCTCCACTTT. Translated, it gives CASSGYRGSEGYSPLHF.

This chain connects TRBV4-2 to TRBJ1-1, with TRBD1 as a possible D gene (5 bases). CDR1 LGHNA and CDR2 YNFKEQ come from the germline V gene. CDR3 length: 11 amino acids. With 9 bases removed from V and 10 bases from J, the gap between germline ends came to 15 bases. The CDR3 DNA follows: TGTGCCAGGACTGAGGCCGGGGGAGCTTTCTTT. Translated, it gives CARTEAGGAFF.

This clonotype was seen a handful of times. The V call is TRBV7-2, the J call TRBJ2-3; possibly TRBD2 for D (7 bases). The CDR3 has 15 amino acids. The ends were cut back, 4 bases at V and 0 bases at J, with 11 bases in the middle. Per germline, CDR1 SGHTA and CDR2 FQGNSA. The CDR3 protein is CASSSSGTSTDTQYF. The CDR3 DNA sequence: TGTGCCAGCAGCTCCAGCGGGACAAGCACAGATACGCAGTATTTT.

The V and J genes are TRBV6-2 or TRBV6-3 and TRBJ2-7; 9 nucleotides match TRBD2. Per germline, CDR1 MNHEY and CDR2 SVGEGT. Unmatched junction bases numbered 7, after V lost 8 bases and J lost 2 bases. The CDR3 length is 14 residues. CDR3 protein: CASHRAGGPYEQYF. CDR3 DNA: TGTGCCAGCCACCGGGCGGGAGGGCCCTACGAGCAGTACTTC.

This clonotype was seen a handful of times. The chain carries TRBV20-1 and TRBJ2-7; 13 nucleotides match TRBD2. The CDR3 covers 18 residues. The germline CDR1 and CDR2 sequences are DFQATT and SNEGSKA (reference sequence). V trimming: 6 bases; J trimming: 0 bases; junction bases outside the gene matches: 14. CDR3 coding DNA: TGCAGTGCCGGAGCCACCGGGACTAGCGGGACATCCTCCTACGAGCAGTACTTC. It is translated as CSAGATGTSGTSSYEQYF.

This clonotype occurred a few times. The chain has TRBV7-9 and TRBJ2-7; D may match TRBD1 or TRBD2 (5 bases each). Germline values: CDR1 SEHNR, CDR2 FQNEAQ (reference sequence). V was clipped by 2 bases and J by 6 bases, with 14 bases between them. The CDR3 contains 14 residues. This chain's CDR3 is CASSLTTGASEQYF. The CDR3 nucleotides are TGTGCCAGCAGCTTAACGACCGGGGCCAGCGAGCAGTACTTC.

This clonotype has a handful of counts. CDR3 sequence: CASSSRQELQETQYF. The CDR3 DNA is TGTGCCAGCAGCTCAAGACAGGAACTACAAGAGACCCAGTACTTC. The V and J genes are TRBV7-9 and TRBJ2-5; a possible D gene is TRBD1 (6 bases). This CDR3 is built from 15 residues. Trimming took off 4 bases at V and 2 bases at J, with 14 bases between the two ends. The V gene's germline CDR1 is SEHNR and CDR2 FQNEAQ (reference sequence).

This clonotype was detected a few times. This chain joins TRBV6-1 and TRBJ2-1, with D uncertain. V lost 5 bases to trimming and J lost 3 bases, with 14 bases between them. From germline, CDR1 is MNHNS and CDR2 SASEGT. The CDR3 runs to 15 residues. CDR3 sequence: CASSPPSADYNEQFF. CDR3 sequence (DNA): TGTGCCAGCAGTCCCCCAAGCGCGGACTACAATGAGCAGTTCTTC.

This rearrangement joins TRBV20-1 to TRBJ2-1, with D possibly called TRBD1 or TRBD2 (5 bases each). The V end lost 5 bases, the J end lost 6 bases, and 17 bases lay between the germline ends. Germline CDR1 DFQATT, CDR2 SNEGSKA (reference sequence). There are 14 residues in the CDR3. The CDR3 DNA reads TGCAGTGCTCCGGGACGGTACAACCTCAATGAGCAGTTCTTC. Its protein product is CSAPGRYNLNEQFF.

CDR3 residues: CSARLAGSYEQYF. The CDR3 DNA sequence: TGCAGTGCCAGACTAGCGGGATCCTACGAGCAGTACTTC. This chain links TRBV20-1 with TRBJ2-7; 11 bases agree with TRBD2. V trimming: 6 bases; J trimming: 1 base; junction bases outside the gene matches: 2. In germline, CDR1 is DFQATT, CDR2 SNEGSKA (reference sequence). The CDR3 is 13 amino acids.

The chain uses TRBV6-2 or TRBV6-3 and TRBJ1-3; D remains ambiguous. This CDR3 is built from 15 residues. Per germline, CDR1 MNHEY and CDR2 SVGEGT. Trimming cost V 8 bases and J 0 bases, with 14 bases left between them. The CDR3 region has the DNA TGTGCCAGCTCGGACTGGGGATTCTCTGGAAACACCATATATTTT. Amino acid sequence: CASSDWGFSGNTIYF.

This clonotype was seen a few times. This CDR3 reads CSARGPDSNQPQHF. The CDR3 DNA sequence: TGCAGTGCTAGGGGACCGGATTCCAATCAGCCCCAGCATTTT. V is TRBV20-1 and J is TRBJ1-5, with D possibly being TRBD1 (5 bases). Trimming pared 3 bases from V and 3 bases from J, leaving 12 bases between. This CDR3 has 14 residues. Per germline, CDR1 DFQATT and CDR2 SNEGSKA (reference sequence).

There are a few counts of this clonotype. The chain is built from TRBV27 and TRBJ2-7; a possible D gene is TRBD2 (5 bases). The V gene's germline CDR1 is MNHEY and CDR2 SMNVEV (reference sequence). Between the trimmed V and J ends, which lost 5 bases and 4 bases, there was a span of 12 bases. The length of the CDR3 is 13 residues. In DNA, the CDR3 is TGTGCCAGCAGTGGAGGAGCCTTTTACGAGCAGTACTTC. It is translated as CASSGGAFYEQYF.

The genes are TRBV19 and TRBJ2-2; 9 bases match TRBD2. Germline V gene data show CDR1 as LNHDA and CDR2 as SQIVND (reference sequence). This CDR3 region has 15 residues. The V gene end was trimmed by 7 bases and the J gene end by 5 bases; junction bases not matched to a gene: 8. CDR3 residues: CASTPSGKGTGELFF. The CDR3 DNA is TGTGCCAGTACCCCTAGCGGGAAAGGGACCGGGGAGCTGTTTTTT.

In DNA form, the CDR3 reads TGTGCCAGCAATGACGCAAATGAGCAGTTCTTC. Amino acid sequence: CASNDANEQFF. This chain joins TRBV7-9 and TRBJ2-1; D remains ambiguous. V was cut by 7 bases and J by 7 bases, with 8 bases left in between. This CDR3 has 11 residues. Germline lookup yields CDR1 SEHNR and CDR2 FQNEAQ (reference sequence).

The rearrangement uses TRBV12-3 or TRBV12-4 and TRBJ2-7; possibly TRBD1 for D (5 bases). The CDR3 extends over 13 amino acids. V was pared by 10 bases and J by 2 bases, with 15 bases between. The CDR3 reads CATSIQGTYEQYF. In DNA form, the CDR3 reads TGTGCCACAAGCATTCAGGGAACCTACGAGCAGTACTTC.

The V and J genes are TRBV29-1 and TRBJ2-5; D gene ambiguous. Looked up from germline, CDR1 is SQVTM and CDR2 is ANQGSEA. The CDR3 totals 14 residues. V lost 6 bases and J 1 base, leaving 15 bases between the germline ends. CDR3 in amino acids: CSVQPAGSQETQYF. In DNA form, the CDR3 reads TGCAGCGTCCAACCGGCCGGCTCCCAAGAGACCCAGTACTTC.

The chain couples TRBV7-9 to TRBJ2-7; D ambiguous. Trimming cost V 3 bases and J 1 base, with 10 bases left between them. Germline-derived CDR1 and CDR2 are SEHNR and FQNEAQ (reference sequence). The CDR3 totals 14 residues. CDR3 sequence (DNA): TGTGCCAGCAGCTTGGCAGTTCTTTCCTACGAGCAGTACTTC. Translated, it gives CASSLAVLSYEQYF.

The chain joins TRBV6-2 or TRBV6-3 to TRBJ2-1; 14 nucleotides line up with TRBD2. CDR3 length equals 14 residues. The V and J ends lost 6 bases and 16 bases, in that order; junction bases with no gene match: 11. Looked up from germline, CDR1 is MNHEY and CDR2 is SVGEGT. CDR3 DNA sequence: TGTGCCAGCAGGTCGGGACTAGCGGGAGTGGGCGGATTCTTC. This translates into CASRSGLAGVGGFF.

This clonotype was seen only a few times. The rearrangement joins TRBV20-1 to TRBJ2-1, with 8 bases that match TRBD2. The CDR3 consists of 14 residues. CDR1 is DFQATT, CDR2 SNEGSKA, per germline (reference sequence). Trimming at V came to 4 bases and at J to 3 bases, leaving 5 bases not matched to a gene. CDR3 DNA sequence: TGCAGTGCTAAACCGGGAGGGCACTACAATGAGCAGTTCTTC. It specifies CSAKPGGHYNEQFF.

The V gene is TRBV11-2, the J gene TRBJ1-1, with no clear D. CDR1 and CDR2 (germline): SGHAT, FQNNGV. CDR3 length: 16 residues. Trimming shortened V by 3 bases and J by 1 base, and 15 bases separated the two germline ends. The CDR3 nucleotides are TGTGCCAGCAGCTTGGACGGACTCACGCGGAACACTGAAGCTTTCTTT. Its protein product is CASSLDGLTRNTEAFF.

Of note for this clonotype: One end of the junction is discordant with germline, which a read error may explain. In DNA form, the CDR3 reads TGCGCCCTCAGGGCAACAGGGGGCAATCAGCCCCAGCATTTT. Protein: CALRATGGNQPQHF. The chain recombines TRBV28 with TRBJ1-5; TRBD1 aligns across 7 bases. The germline gives CDR1 MDHEN, CDR2 SYDVKM. This CDR3 is 14 amino acids long.

The CDR3 bases are TGCAGCGTTAGTGTCCAGGGGGCGGTCACTGAAGCTTTCTTT. This codes for CSVSVQGAVTEAFF. The V call is TRBV29-1, the J call TRBJ1-1, with 8 bases that match TRBD1. CDR3 length: 14 residues. The V segment lost 5 bases and the J segment 4 bases; nucleotides outside the gene matches: 9. Germline CDR1 reads SQVTM; CDR2 reads ANQGSEA.

This clonotype was observed a single time. The genes are TRBV20-1 and TRBJ2-1, with D tentatively TRBD2 (5 bases). The CDR3 has 13 residues. Per the germline V gene, CDR1 is DFQATT and CDR2 is SNEGSKA (reference sequence). The CDR3 DNA follows: TGCAGCTCCGCGGGCCTCTCCTACAATGAGCAGTTCTTC. It yields the protein CSSAGLSYNEQFF.

DNA of the CDR3: TGTGCCAGCAGCTATACCGGGACAGGGGAACCCCAGCATTTT. Its translation is CASSYTGTGEPQHF. This chain uses TRBV12-3 or TRBV12-4 with TRBJ1-5; TRBD1 matches 10 bases. CDR3 length: 14 residues. V shed 6 bases, J shed 10 bases, and the junction held 9 bases outside the gene matches.

The chain links TRBV7-9 to TRBJ2-3, with 9 nucleotides matching TRBD2. V trimming: 10 bases; J trimming: 5 bases; junction bases outside the gene matches: 7. This CDR3 is built from 13 residues. Germline V gene sequence: CDR1 SEHNR, CDR2 FQNEAQ (reference sequence). CDR3 amino acids: CAIIAGVGDTQYF. CDR3 sequence (DNA): TGTGCCATCATAGCGGGAGTAGGAGATACGCAGTATTTT. Full variable domain (missing parts from reference TRBV7-9 and TRBJ2-3): DTGVSQNPRHKITKRGQNVTFRCDPISEHNRLYWYRQTLGQGPEFLTYFQNEAQLEKSRLLSDRFSAERPKGSFSTLEIQRTEQGDSAMYLCAIIAGVGDTQYFGPGTRLTVL.

This clonotype has only a few counts. DNA of the CDR3: TGTGCCAGCAGCTTAATTTTTTTAGGGCGGGAGACCCAGTACTTC. It is translated as CASSLIFLGRETQYF. The gene calls are TRBV7-2 and TRBJ2-5; no definite D call. Trimming cost V 2 bases and J 5 bases, with 15 bases left between them. The CDR3 length is 15 residues. Per the germline V gene, CDR1 is SGHTA and CDR2 is FQGNSA. Together with reference TRBV7-2 and TRBJ2-5, the CDR3 gives the full variable domain: GAGVSQSPSNKVTEKGKDVELRCDPISGHTALYWYRQSLGQGLEFLIYFQGNSAPDKSGLPSDRFSAERTGGSVSTLTIQRTQQEDSAVYLCASSLIFLGRETQYFGPGTRLLVL.